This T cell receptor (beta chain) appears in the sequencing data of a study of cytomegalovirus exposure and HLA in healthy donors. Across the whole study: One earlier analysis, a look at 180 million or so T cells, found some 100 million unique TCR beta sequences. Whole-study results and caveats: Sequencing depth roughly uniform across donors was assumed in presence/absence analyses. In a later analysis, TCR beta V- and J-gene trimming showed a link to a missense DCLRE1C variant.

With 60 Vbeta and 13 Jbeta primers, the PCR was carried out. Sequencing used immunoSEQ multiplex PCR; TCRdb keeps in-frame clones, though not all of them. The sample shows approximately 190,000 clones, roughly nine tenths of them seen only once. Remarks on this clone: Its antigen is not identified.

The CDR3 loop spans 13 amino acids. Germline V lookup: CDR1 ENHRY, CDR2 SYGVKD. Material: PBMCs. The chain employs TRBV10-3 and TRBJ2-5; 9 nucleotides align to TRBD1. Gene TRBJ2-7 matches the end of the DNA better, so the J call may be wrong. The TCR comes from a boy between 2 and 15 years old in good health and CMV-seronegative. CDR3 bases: TGTGCCATCAGGGGACAGGGTTTGTACGAGCAGTACTTC. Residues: CAIRGQGLYEQYF.